The present entry profiles one T cell receptor (beta chain) with its context. No antigen is known for it. No much larger clone is present one base from it, and per-base qualities are unavailable. The sample comes from a study of memory CD4+ T cells and cytomegalovirus serostatus (dated 2019 in TCRdb). Some background on the complete study: The cohort included approximately 35 healthy adults from Belgium, of whom 9 were CMV seropositive and 24 were CMV seronegative. CD4+ memory TCRbeta repertoires of a Belgian cohort with known cytomegalovirus serostatus were sequenced in order to replicate a published TCR-based CMV serostatus classifier. Beyond this particular receptor, the publication reports: For predicting CMV serostatus, the median bootstrapped AUC was approximately 0.95 using the original framework and roughly 0.91 using a US-trained random forest. Only CD4+CD45RO+ memory cells were sequenced, in contrast to the original study, which included naive and memory CD4+ and CD8+ populations. Of fewer than 200 previously reported CMV-associated TCRbeta sequences, approximately 70 appeared in the CD4+ memory repertoires, each in one to five individuals. On the Belgian cohort, the classifier built on the original framework reached a median bootstrapped AUC of about 0.95, with a 95% CI of 0.76-1.00. The results were interpreted as suggesting that the CMV-associated TCR signature is largely present in the CD4+ memory repertoire.

CDR1 and CDR2, per the germline V gene, are SGHTA and FQGNSA. Spanning cysteine to phenylalanine, the CDR3 consists of 13 amino acids. The only DNA kept is the CDR3, 39 bases in frame from the first base. Between the V and J ends, shortened by 0 bases and 5 bases respectively, the junction contains 7 bases. A FACSAria II was used to sort memory CD4+ T cells, defined as single viable CD3+CD4+CD8-CD45RO+ cells. CMV serostatus was determined with a Roche Elecsys assay detecting serum IgG against CMV pp150, pp28, p38 and p52. Once the samples were thawed, total CD4+ T cells were enriched through positive selection using CD4 magnetic microbeads. Samples originated from another study that specifically interrogated the CD4+ T cell memory repertoire. Peripheral blood mononuclear cells were isolated and cryopreserved following standard operating procedures; serum was stored at -80 °C. The staining used CD3-PerCP (BW264/56), CD4-APC (RPA-T4), CD45RO-PE (UCHT1) and CD8-Pacific Orange (3B5) antibodies, and Sytox blue was used to exclude non-viable cells.

Genomic DNA was extracted from sorted cells with the Quick-DNA Microprep Kit. TCRbeta DNA was amplified with the immunoSEQ hsTCRbeta kit following the manufacturer's protocol. TCRbeta libraries were sequenced on an Illumina MiSeq instrument. In the authors' own workflow: Once out-of-frame sequences had been removed, millions of distinct TCRbeta sequences were left, which works out to an average of roughly 67,000 per individual. Two values were used to score each individual: the count of roughly 180 previously reported CMV-associated TCRbeta sequences and the total count of productive distinct TCRbeta sequences. A beta-binomial model was reimplemented in Python, and scikit-learn random forests with default parameters were trained on US cohort data. On the Belgian cohort, classifier performance was reported as the median AUC, along with percentile confidence intervals, across 10,000 bootstrap iterations. TCRdb retrieved this table from immuneACCESS and kept in-frame rearrangements only. Not all clones are present; in checked studies, unresolved V genes account for under half, and no reason is known for the remainder. V and J calls and clone size are copied from that table; D and trimming were computed from the DNA. For this sample the table gives more than 55,000 clones, of which 82% were detected only once. Around 0.9% of the sample rests with the top ten.

Material: memory CD4+ T cells from blood. The rearrangement combines TRBV7-2 with TRBJ2-5; TRBD2 is possibly the D segment (5 matching bases). The TCR was taken from an adult in good health and CMV-seronegative. The CDR3 in this case is CASSLAREETQYF. The sequenced DNA: TGTGCCAGCAGCTTAGCGAGGGAGGAGACCCAGTACTTC.